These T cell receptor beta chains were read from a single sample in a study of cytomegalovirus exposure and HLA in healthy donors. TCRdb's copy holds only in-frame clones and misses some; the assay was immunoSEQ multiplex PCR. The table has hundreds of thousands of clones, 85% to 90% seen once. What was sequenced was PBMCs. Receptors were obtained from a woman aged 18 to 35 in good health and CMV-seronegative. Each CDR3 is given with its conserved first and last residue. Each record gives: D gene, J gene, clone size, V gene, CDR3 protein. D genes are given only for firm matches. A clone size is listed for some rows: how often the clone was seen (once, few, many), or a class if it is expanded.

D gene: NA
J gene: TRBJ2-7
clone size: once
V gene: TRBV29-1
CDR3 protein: CSATQGRVEQYF

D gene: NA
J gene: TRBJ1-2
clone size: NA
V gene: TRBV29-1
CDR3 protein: CSVEGLYGYTF

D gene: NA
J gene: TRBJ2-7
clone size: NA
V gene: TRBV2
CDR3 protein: CASSVTGPYEQYF

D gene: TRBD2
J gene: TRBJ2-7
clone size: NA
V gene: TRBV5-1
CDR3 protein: CASSLGTSGSDEQYF

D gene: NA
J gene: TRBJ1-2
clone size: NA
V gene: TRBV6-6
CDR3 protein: CASTPGSPGYTF

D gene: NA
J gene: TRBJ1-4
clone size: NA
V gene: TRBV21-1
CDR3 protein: CASSKEDRGREKLFF

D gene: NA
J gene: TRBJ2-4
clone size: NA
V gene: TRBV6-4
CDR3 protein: CASSAETDLIAKNIQYF

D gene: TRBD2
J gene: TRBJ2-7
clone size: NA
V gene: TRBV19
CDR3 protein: CASSIVASGVSSYEQYF

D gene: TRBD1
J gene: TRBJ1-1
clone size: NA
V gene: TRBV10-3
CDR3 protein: CAISFTGGTEAFF

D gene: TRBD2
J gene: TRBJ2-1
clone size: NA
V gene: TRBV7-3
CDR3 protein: CASSLGLATYNEQFF

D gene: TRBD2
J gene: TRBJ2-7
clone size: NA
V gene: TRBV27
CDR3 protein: CASSLFLAGSVEQYF

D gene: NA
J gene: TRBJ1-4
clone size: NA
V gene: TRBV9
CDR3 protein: CASSVKTGGVGGEKLFF

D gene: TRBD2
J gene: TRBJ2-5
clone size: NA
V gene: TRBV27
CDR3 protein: CASSPLSVAGNQETQYF

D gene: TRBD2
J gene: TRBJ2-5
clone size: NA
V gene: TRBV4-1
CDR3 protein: CASSLQRERTQYF

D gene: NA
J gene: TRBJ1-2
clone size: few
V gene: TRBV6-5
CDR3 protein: CASSRDPGEARTF

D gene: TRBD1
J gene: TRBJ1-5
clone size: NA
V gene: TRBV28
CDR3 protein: CASKGQLNQPQHF

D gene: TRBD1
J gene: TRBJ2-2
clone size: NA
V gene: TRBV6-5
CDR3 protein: CASSYSTGAGELFF

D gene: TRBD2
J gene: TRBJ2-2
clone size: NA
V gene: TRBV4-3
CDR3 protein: CASSRRPGLAGAGELFF

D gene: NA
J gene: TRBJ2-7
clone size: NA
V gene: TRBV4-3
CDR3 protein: CASSQDGASVYEQYF

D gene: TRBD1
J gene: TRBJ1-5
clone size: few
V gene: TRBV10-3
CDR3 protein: CAISGKTTGQGTQPQHF

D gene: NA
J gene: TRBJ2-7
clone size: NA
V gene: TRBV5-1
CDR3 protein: CASSLFWGVEQYF

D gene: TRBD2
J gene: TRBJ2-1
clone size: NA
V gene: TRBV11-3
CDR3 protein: CASSPAGGRSEQFF

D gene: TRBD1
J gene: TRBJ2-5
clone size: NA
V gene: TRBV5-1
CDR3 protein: CASSLGAGGETQYF

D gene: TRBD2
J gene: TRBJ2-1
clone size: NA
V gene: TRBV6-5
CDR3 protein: CAVHRGGASDEQFF

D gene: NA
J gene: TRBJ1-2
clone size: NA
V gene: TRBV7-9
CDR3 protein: CAGSLARGMWGYTF

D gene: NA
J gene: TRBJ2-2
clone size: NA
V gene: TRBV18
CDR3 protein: CASSPPGVGATGELFF

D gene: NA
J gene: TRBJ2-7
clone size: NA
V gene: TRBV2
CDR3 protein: CAKQGSYEQYF

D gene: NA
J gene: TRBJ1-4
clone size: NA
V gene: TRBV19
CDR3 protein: CASSRLATNEKLFF

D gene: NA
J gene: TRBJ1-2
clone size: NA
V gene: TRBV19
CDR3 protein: CASSIGAIGYTF

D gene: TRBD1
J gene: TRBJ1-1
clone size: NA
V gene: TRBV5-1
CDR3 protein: CASSLQGGGTEAFF

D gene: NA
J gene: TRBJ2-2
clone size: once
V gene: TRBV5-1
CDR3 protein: CASNQGLDTGELFF

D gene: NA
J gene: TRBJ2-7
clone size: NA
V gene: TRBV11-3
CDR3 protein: CASSLSVNKPAYEQYF

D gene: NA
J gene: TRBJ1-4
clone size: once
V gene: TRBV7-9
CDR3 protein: CASSSLVWARGEKLFF

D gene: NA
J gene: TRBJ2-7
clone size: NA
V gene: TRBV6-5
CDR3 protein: CASSNSLEQYF

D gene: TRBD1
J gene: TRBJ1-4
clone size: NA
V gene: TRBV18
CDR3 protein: CASSPGQGNEKLFF

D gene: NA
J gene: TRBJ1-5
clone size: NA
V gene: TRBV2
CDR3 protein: CASHPKSPGTRMSGPQHF

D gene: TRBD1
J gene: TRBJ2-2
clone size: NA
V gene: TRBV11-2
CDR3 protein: CASSLGQGAWTGELFF

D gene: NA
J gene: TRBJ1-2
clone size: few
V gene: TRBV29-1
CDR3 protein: CSVESGYGYTF

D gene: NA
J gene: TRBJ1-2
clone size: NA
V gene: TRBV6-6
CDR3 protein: CASSTLSQGNYGYTF

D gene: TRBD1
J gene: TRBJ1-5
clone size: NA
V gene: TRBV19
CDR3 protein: CASSIRGAYLDLNQPQHF

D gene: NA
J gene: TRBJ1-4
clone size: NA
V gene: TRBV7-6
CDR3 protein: CASSLRTPRSGEEKLFF

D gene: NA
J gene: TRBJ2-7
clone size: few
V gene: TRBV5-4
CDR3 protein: CASAGAREQYF

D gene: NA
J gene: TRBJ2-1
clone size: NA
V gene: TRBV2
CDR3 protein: CASSPPGSALYNEQFF

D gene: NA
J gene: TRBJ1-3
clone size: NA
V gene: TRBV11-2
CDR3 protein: CASRLSSGNTIYF

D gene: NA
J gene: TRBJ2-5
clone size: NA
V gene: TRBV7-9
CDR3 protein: CASSQTSAQETQYF

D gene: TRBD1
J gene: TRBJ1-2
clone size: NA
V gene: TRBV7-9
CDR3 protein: CASSLGGVQTGGDGYTF

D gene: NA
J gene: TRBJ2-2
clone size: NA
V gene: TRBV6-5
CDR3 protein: CASSRLNTGELFF

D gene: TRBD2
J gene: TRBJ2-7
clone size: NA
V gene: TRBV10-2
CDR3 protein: CASSPDWGGGEQYF

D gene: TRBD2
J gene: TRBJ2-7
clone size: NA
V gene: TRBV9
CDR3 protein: CASSGGLAGYEQYF

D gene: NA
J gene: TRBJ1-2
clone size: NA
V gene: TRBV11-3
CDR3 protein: CASSFTVYGYTF

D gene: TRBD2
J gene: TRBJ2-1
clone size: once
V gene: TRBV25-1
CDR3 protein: CASSELAGGHNEQFF

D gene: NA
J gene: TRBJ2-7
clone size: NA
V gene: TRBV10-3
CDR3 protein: CAIEAEQSSYEQYF